Each of the 26 T cell receptor beta chains below was sequenced from the same sample in a study of blood T cell repertoires in COVID-19 (dated by TCRdb to about 2020). The library came from the immunoSEQ multiplex PCR assay. TCRdb retrieved this table from immuneACCESS and kept in-frame rearrangements only. Not all clones are present; in checked studies, unresolved V genes account for under half, and no reason is known for the remainder. Within this sample are hundreds of thousands of clones, with almost 90% of them counted one time only. The ten most abundant clones make up about 6.7% of the sample. Source material: peripheral blood. The receptors originated from a woman in her 70s with COVID-19, enrolled during active disease.

This clone came up once. V and J are TRBV30 and TRBJ2-3; maybe TRBD2 (6 bases). The germline V gene has CDR1 GTSNPN and CDR2 SVGIG (reference sequence). V shed 1 base and J shed 0 bases, with 14 bases lying between them. The CDR3 is made up of 16 amino acids. The CDR3 is CAWSADSGSSTDTQYF. The CDR3, as DNA: TGTGCCTGGAGTGCCGATAGCGGCTCTAGCACAGATACGCAGTATTTT.

The chain recombines TRBV19 with TRBJ1-5; D might be TRBD1 (6 bases). V was trimmed by 3 bases and J by 6 bases, leaving 9 bases between them. The CDR3 spans 13 residues. Per germline, CDR1 LNHDA and CDR2 SQIVND (reference sequence). CDR3 amino acids: CASSIEGVQPQHF. The CDR3 region has the DNA TGTGCCAGTAGTATCGAGGGGGTTCAGCCCCAGCATTTT. Drawing the rest from reference TRBV19 and TRBJ1-5, the complete variable domain is DGGITQSPKYLFRKEGQNVTLSCEQNLNHDAMYWYRQDPGQGLRLIYYSQIVNDFQKGDIAEGYSVSREKKESFPLTVTSAQKNPTAFYLCASSIEGVQPQHFGDGTRLSIL.

V usage is TRBV10-3 and J usage is TRBJ2-5, with 11 bases fitting TRBD2. This CDR3 has 16 residues. Looked up from germline, CDR1 is ENHRY and CDR2 is SYGVKD. V lost 3 bases and J lost 3; bases outside the gene matches: 6. CDR3 amino acids: CAISEPMTSGEETQYF. Written as DNA, the CDR3 is TGTGCCATCAGTGAACCCATGACTAGCGGGGAAGAGACCCAGTACTTC.

The chain recombines TRBV5-1 with TRBJ2-3; 10 bases align to TRBD2. Germline trimming cut 4 bases from V and 2 bases from J; bases unmatched to any gene: 7. In germline, CDR1 is SGHRS, CDR2 YFSETQ. CDR3 length: 16 amino acids. The chain's CDR3 is CASSQIAGGTTDTQYF. CDR3 DNA sequence: TGCGCCAGCAGCCAAATAGCGGGGGGAACCACAGATACGCAGTATTTT.

The chain couples TRBV7-2 to TRBJ1-2, with TRBD1 as a possible D gene (5 bases). The germline V and J ends were trimmed by 5 bases and 4 bases, with 17 bases remaining between them. This CDR3 is built from 15 residues. The germline V gene encodes CDR1 SGHTA and CDR2 FQGNSA. The CDR3 DNA reads TGTGCCAGCAGCCCCGGCCAGGGATCCTTCTATGGCTACACCTTC. Translating gives CASSPGQGSFYGYTF.

This chain joins TRBV11-2 and TRBJ1-1; TRBD1 aligns across 9 bases. This CDR3 has 16 amino acids. CDR1 is SGHAT, CDR2 FQNNGV, per germline. Trimming at V came to 3 bases and at J to 0 bases, leaving 5 bases not matched to a gene. The CDR3 loop reads CASSFRTGALNTEAFF. The CDR3 DNA reads as TGTGCCAGCAGCTTCAGGACAGGGGCCCTGAACACTGAAGCTTTCTTT.

The gene calls are TRBV29-1 and TRBJ2-6; 7 bases match TRBD1. Germline CDR1 reads SQVTM; CDR2 reads ANQGSEA. V shed 1 base, J shed 0 bases, and the junction held 6 bases outside the gene matches. The CDR3 sequence is 17 residues long. DNA for the CDR3: TGCAGCGTTGAAGCCATGGGACAGAACTCTGGGGCCAACGTCCTGACTTTC. Translating gives CSVEAMGQNSGANVLTF.

This chain uses TRBV2 with TRBJ2-7; D perhaps matches TRBD2 (5 bases). Germline loops: CDR1 SNHLY, CDR2 FYNNEI. The CDR3 length is 12 residues. The V end was cut by 3 bases, the J end by 9 bases, with 12 bases between. The CDR3 spells CASSDTGLGQYF. CDR3 DNA: TGTGCCAGCAGTGATACGGGGTTAGGGCAGTACTTC.

As DNA, the CDR3 is TGTGCCTGGAGTGTACAGGGGGCTCCACCCCTCCACTTT. The encoded protein is CAWSVQGAPPLHF. The J gene is TRBJ1-6, the V gene TRBV30; TRBD1 aligns across 9 bases. Germline CDR1 is GTSNPN and CDR2 is SVGIG (reference sequence). The J segment lost 11 bases and the V segment lost 0 bases, leaving 2 bases of the junction unmatched. There are 13 residues in the CDR3. Using reference TRBV30 and TRBJ1-6 for the parts outside the CDR3, the full variable domain is SQTIHQWPATLVQPVGSPLSLECTVEGTSNPNLYWYRQAAGRGLQLLFYSVGIGQISSEVPQNLSASRPQDRQFILSSKKLLLSDSGFYLCAWSVQGAPPLHFGNGTRLTVT.

The chain employs TRBV9 and TRBJ1-2, with 9 positions matching TRBD1. The CDR3 is 15 amino acids. The ends lost 4 bases at V and 2 bases at J; junction bases unmatched: 6. CDR1 and CDR2 from the germline V gene are SGDLS and YYNGEE. The CDR3 DNA reads as TGTGCCAGCAGCCCCCTCGACAGGGGGAACTATGGCTACACCTTC. Translation gives CASSPLDRGNYGYTF.

Only one count was recorded for this clone. This chain connects TRBV7-2 to TRBJ1-3, with D uncertain. This CDR3 contains 15 residues. V lost 5 bases and J 1 base, leaving 12 bases between the germline ends. CDR1 and CDR2 from the germline V gene are SGHTA and FQGNSA. CDR3: CASSPSRSSGNTIYF. The CDR3 DNA is TGTGCCAGCAGCCCTTCGAGGAGTTCTGGAAACACCATATATTTT.

V usage is TRBV14 and J usage is TRBJ1-1, with 10 nucleotides matching TRBD1. The CDR3 extends over 17 amino acids. With V trimmed by 1 base and J by 0 bases, 5 bases remained unmatched. In germline, CDR1 is SGHDN, CDR2 FVKESK. CDR3 bases: TGTGCCAGCAGCCAAGGAGACAGGGGGCTCATGAACACTGAAGCTTTCTTT. As protein: CASSQGDRGLMNTEAFF.

This clone occurred once. This chain connects TRBV2 to TRBJ1-3; unclear D gene. V lost 1 base, J lost 0 bases, and 4 bases lay in between. Germline assignment: CDR1 SNHLY and CDR2 FYNNEI. The CDR3 consists of 14 residues. The chain's CDR3 is CASSEVSSGNTIYF. DNA of the CDR3: TGTGCCAGCAGTGAAGTGAGCTCTGGAAACACCATATATTTT.

The genes are TRBV19 and TRBJ2-1, with TRBD2 as a possible D gene (6 bases). CDR1 and CDR2 from the germline V gene are LNHDA and SQIVND (reference sequence). Trimming pared 5 bases from V and 9 bases from J, leaving 20 bases between. There are 15 residues in the CDR3. Here the CDR3 reads CASSERDSPVSEQFF. For the CDR3, the DNA is TGTGCCAGTAGTGAACGGGACTCCCCAGTGTCTGAGCAGTTCTTC.

The chain has TRBV19 and TRBJ1-4; D perhaps matches TRBD1 (5 bases). Trimming stripped 9 bases from V and 6 bases from J, with 17 bases between. Germline V gene sequence: CDR1 LNHDA, CDR2 SQIVND (reference sequence). The CDR3 is made up of 14 amino acids. The CDR3 DNA follows: TGTGCCAGAAAGGGACTGGTCCCTGATGAAAAACTGTTTTTT. Translated, it gives CARKGLVPDEKLFF. The variable domain in full, completed from reference TRBV19 and TRBJ1-4, reads DGGITQSPKYLFRKEGQNVTLSCEQNLNHDAMYWYRQDPGQGLRLIYYSQIVNDFQKGDIAEGYSVSREKKESFPLTVTSAQKNPTAFYLCARKGLVPDEKLFFGSGTQLSVL.

The chain has TRBV18 and TRBJ1-1; no clear D gene. Trimming pared 0 bases from V and 1 base from J, leaving 9 bases between. CDR1 and CDR2 from the germline V gene are KGHSH and LQKENI. This CDR3 contains 15 residues. The CDR3 loop is CASSPPSARNTEAFF. CDR3 bases: TGTGCCAGCTCACCACCGTCGGCTAGGAACACTGAAGCTTTCTTT.

This CDR3 is CASSSLAGHTDTQYF. CDR3 bases: TGCGCCAGCAGCTCACTAGCGGGGCACACAGATACGCAGTATTTT. The rearrangement joins TRBV5-1 to TRBJ2-3, with TRBD2 matching 10 bases. CDR1 and CDR2 from the germline V gene are SGHRS and YFSETQ. Losses at the gene ends were 3 bases for V and 2 bases for J; bases not matched to a gene: 3. The CDR3 is 15 residues long.

For the CDR3, the DNA is TGTGCCAGCGGACAGGGGGGCTACGAGCAGTACTTC. It translates to CASGQGGYEQYF. The chain combines TRBV19 with TRBJ2-7, with TRBD1 identical over 10 bases. With 9 bases clipped from V and 3 bases from J, the junction kept 2 bases outside the gene matches. The CDR3 is made up of 12 amino acids. Germline-derived CDR1 and CDR2 are LNHDA and SQIVND (reference sequence).

This clone appeared a single time. V is TRBV6-2 or TRBV6-3 and J is TRBJ1-2, with unresolved D. Trimming stripped 2 bases from V and 5 bases from J, with 9 bases between. The CDR3 is 13 amino acids. CDR1 is MNHEY and CDR2 is SVGEGT in the germline V gene. CDR3 nucleotides: TGTGCCAGCAGTTACGCAGAATCTTATGGCTACACCTTC. It encodes CASSYAESYGYTF.

The genes are TRBV24-1 and TRBJ2-1; 10 bases are shared with TRBD2. CDR3 length equals 16 residues. Looked up from germline, CDR1 is KGHDR and CDR2 is SFDVKD. J gave up 0 bases and V 3 bases, and 1 base lay outside the gene matches. The CDR3 DNA reads TGTGCCACCAGTGATCCTAGCGGGGGCTCCTACAATGAGCAGTTCTTC. Translated: CATSDPSGGSYNEQFF.

The rearrangement links TRBV4-1 to TRBJ1-1; 8 bases fit TRBD1. The CDR3 sequence is 15 residues long. V gave up 5 bases and J gave up 5 bases; unmatched junction bases: 10. Germline CDR1 MGHRA, CDR2 YSYEKL. CDR3 DNA sequence: TGCGCCAGCAGCGACAATACAGGGGGTATGACTGAAGCTTTCTTT. The encoded protein is CASSDNTGGMTEAFF.

The chain is built from TRBV7-6 and TRBJ2-3, with a weak D call TRBD2 (5 bases). This CDR3 is 15 amino acids long. The V gene's germline CDR1 is SGHVS and CDR2 FNYEAQ. With 2 bases removed from V and 4 bases from J, the gap between germline ends came to 13 bases. This chain's CDR3 is CASSLFLALADTQYF. The CDR3 coding sequence is TGTGCCAGCAGCTTATTTCTAGCATTGGCAGATACGCAGTATTTT.

Only one count was recorded for this clone. The chain couples TRBV7-8 to TRBJ2-1; D is unresolved. CDR1 and CDR2 (germline): SGHVS, FQNEAQ. This CDR3 spans 13 amino acids. V dropped 7 bases and J dropped 4 bases, with 11 bases sitting between them. CDR3 loop: CASTQVLYNEQFF. The CDR3 nucleotides are TGTGCCAGCACCCAGGTTCTTTACAATGAGCAGTTCTTC.

CDR3 sequence reads: CASGVQAEAFF. CDR3 DNA: TGTGCTAGTGGTGTTCAGGCTGAAGCTTTCTTT. The chain uses TRBV12-5 and TRBJ1-1, with unresolved D. The CDR3 sequence is 11 residues long. Trimming took 5 bases from V and 6 from J, leaving 7 bases between them. Germline CDR1 is LGHNT and CDR2 is FRNRAP.

The CDR3 loop reads CASSPIGTGESPLHF. The CDR3 bases are TGTGCCAGCTCACCGATCGGGACAGGGGAGTCACCCCTCCACTTT. The chain couples TRBV18 to TRBJ1-6; TRBD1 aligns across 10 bases. Per germline, CDR1 KGHSH and CDR2 LQKENI. The CDR3 length is 15 residues. With V trimmed by 3 bases and J by 10 bases, 6 bases remained unmatched.

The rearrangement uses TRBV18 and TRBJ2-2, with unresolved D. The ends were cut back, 3 bases at V and 5 bases at J, with 10 bases in the middle. Germline loops: CDR1 KGHSH, CDR2 LQKENI. The CDR3 totals 14 residues. CDR3 loop: CASSPIHGTGELFF. The CDR3 DNA follows: TGTGCCAGCTCACCCATTCACGGGACCGGGGAGCTGTTTTTT.